This TCR beta chain was sequenced during a study of CD4 T cell repertoires in COVID-19. Overall study results and limits: Sharing of several most expanded SARS-CoV-2-reactive clonotypes across memory subsets suggested intraclonal diversification. Some SARS-CoV-2 clonotypes, between 7 and 25%, recurred in SARS-CoV and/or HKU1 cultures.

In the case of this clone: Its antigen remains unidentified.

Samples came from patients recovered from mild-to-severe COVID-19. The memory T cells were sequenced right after ex vivo isolation, without culture. Sequenced by immunoSEQ multiplex PCR; TCRdb stores in-frame clones only, minus some. The table includes approximately 75,000 clones, around four fifths detected once. V dropped 0 bases and J dropped 5 bases, with 12 bases sitting between them. CDR1 and CDR2 from the germline V gene are MNHEY and SMNVEV (reference sequence). CDR3 length: 15 amino acids. This TCR derives from a human donor who had COVID-19. The sample consisted of CD4+ T cells from peripheral blood, taken after recovery from COVID-19. The rearrangement links TRBV27 to TRBJ2-3; perhaps TRBD2 as D (6 bases). The CDR3 nucleotides read TGTGCCAGCAGTTTATCGTACGGGAGTAGAGATACGCAGTATTTT. It is translated as CASSLSYGSRDTQYF.